These 21 T cell receptor beta chains were all obtained from the same sample, sequenced in a study of technical replicates of blood from a few donors. Assay: immunoSEQ multiplex PCR; the TCRdb copy retains only in-frame clones and omits some. The table shows around 54,000 clones, with about 96% occurring only once. Material: T cells isolated from PBMCs. These receptors all stem from a human donor in good health.

The chain couples TRBV7-9 to TRBJ1-1; tentatively, D is TRBD1 (5 bases). The CDR3 consists of 11 residues. Trimming cost V 6 bases and J 7 bases, with 9 bases left between them. Per germline, CDR1 SEHNR and CDR2 FQNEAQ (reference sequence). CDR3 DNA sequence: TGTGCCAGCAGTAGACAGTATGAAGCTTTCTTT. As protein: CASSRQYEAFF.

The chain recombines TRBV19 with TRBJ1-2; D remains unclear. The CDR3 has 13 amino acids. CDR1 and CDR2 (germline): LNHDA, SQIVND (reference sequence). V lost 7 bases and J lost 2, with 11 bases in between. In DNA, the CDR3 is TGTGCCAGTAAGGAGGTACCGAACTATGGCTACACCTTC. Translation: CASKEVPNYGYTF.

The chain uses TRBV27 and TRBJ2-7, with TRBD1 identical over 11 bases. CDR1 and CDR2 from the germline V gene are MNHEY and SMNVEV (reference sequence). The CDR3 extends over 15 amino acids. Trimming took 0 bases from V and 3 from J; bases not matched to a gene: 1. The chain's CDR3 is CASSLSGTGGYEQYF. CDR3 DNA sequence: TGTGCCAGCAGTTTATCCGGGACAGGGGGCTACGAGCAGTACTTC.

The V call is TRBV13, the J call TRBJ2-7; D not resolved. This CDR3 contains 13 residues. Germline V gene data show CDR1 as PRHDT and CDR2 as FYEKMQ (reference sequence). V was clipped by 0 bases and J by 1 base, with 4 bases between them. In DNA form, the CDR3 reads TGTGCCAGCAGCTTAGGGTCTTCCTACGAGCAGTACTTC. Amino acid sequence: CASSLGSSYEQYF.

The V call is TRBV19, the J call TRBJ2-6; no clear D gene. Looked up from germline, CDR1 is LNHDA and CDR2 is SQIVND (reference sequence). V shed 0 bases and J shed 0 bases, with 9 bases lying between them. CDR3 length: 17 amino acids. The CDR3: CASSIDRHSSGANVLTF. CDR3 DNA sequence: TGTGCCAGTAGTATAGATCGACACAGCTCTGGGGCCAACGTCCTGACTTTC.

V is TRBV9 and J is TRBJ2-7, with D possibly being TRBD2 (6 bases). Germline CDR1 reads SGDLS; CDR2 reads YYNGEE. The CDR3 runs 15 residues. V lost 2 bases and J lost 2, with 14 bases in between. CDR3 amino acids: CASSVRAGRPYEQYF. Here the CDR3 DNA reads TGTGCCAGCAGCGTTCGAGCGGGCAGACCCTACGAGCAGTACTTC.

This clone was recorded once. The chain has TRBV6-1 and TRBJ2-7, with 9 bases that match TRBD1. Trimming at V came to 4 bases and at J to 1 base, leaving 2 bases not matched to a gene. The CDR3 has 14 amino acids. Germline V gene sequence: CDR1 MNHNS, CDR2 SASEGT. The CDR3 region is CASSGQGGSYEQYF. DNA of the CDR3: TGTGCCAGCAGTGGACAGGGGGGATCCTACGAGCAGTACTTC.

The V gene is TRBV4-3, the J gene TRBJ1-1; a possible D gene is TRBD1 (5 bases). V was clipped by 6 bases and J by 4 bases, with 15 bases between them. Germline V gene data show CDR1 as LGHNA and CDR2 as YSLEER. CDR3 size: 14 residues. CDR3 protein: CASSPTRVFTEAFF. CDR3 coding DNA: TGCGCCAGCAGTCCGACCAGGGTTTTCACTGAAGCTTTCTTT.

The chain combines TRBV27 with TRBJ2-7, with D hard to call. Germline CDR1 is MNHEY and CDR2 is SMNVEV (reference sequence). The CDR3 runs 12 residues. V was shortened by 5 bases and J by 0 bases, with 5 bases between the two germline ends. This CDR3 is CASSTGSYEQYF. The CDR3 nucleotides are TGTGCCAGCAGTACGGGCTCCTACGAGCAGTACTTC.

V is TRBV21-1 and J is TRBJ2-2; the listed D gene, TRBD2, was not tested against the DNA. TRBV21-1 is listed as a pseudogene. This CDR3 is 16 amino acids long. The CDR3 DNA is TGTGCCAGCAGCAAAGGGACTAGCGGGAGTACCGGGGAGCTGTTTTTT. It yields the protein CASSKGTSGSTGELFF.

This clone has a single count. V and J are TRBV11-3 and TRBJ2-7; possibly TRBD1 for D (5 bases). V gave up 5 bases and J gave up 5 bases, with 19 bases separating them. The germline V gene encodes CDR1 SGHNT and CDR2 YENEEA. This CDR3 contains 15 residues. The CDR3 loop reads CASSPKLQELNEQYF. The CDR3 region has the DNA TGTGCCAGCAGCCCGAAGCTACAGGAGTTAAACGAGCAGTACTTC. Drawing the rest from reference TRBV11-3 and TRBJ2-7, the complete variable domain is EAGVVQSPRYKIIEKKQPVAFWCNPISGHNTLYWYLQNLGQGPELLIRYENEEAVDDSQLPKDRFSAERLKGVDSTLKIQPAELGDSAVYLCASSPKLQELNEQYFGPGTRLTVT.

The chain couples TRBV6-7 to TRBJ2-7, with 13 bases fitting TRBD2. TRBV6-7 is an ORF, and what it does is uncertain. V lost 11 bases and J lost 2; bases outside the gene matches: 18. The CDR3 loop spans 18 amino acids. The CDR3 loop is CAGGLTSGRSLAPYEQYF. The CDR3 DNA reads as TGTGCCGGGGGGCTGACTAGCGGGAGGAGTTTAGCTCCCTACGAGCAGTACTTC.

The chain joins TRBV30 to TRBJ2-7, with 9 bases aligning to TRBD1. The germline CDR1 and CDR2 sequences are GTSNPN and SVGIG (reference sequence). The length of the CDR3 is 15 residues. V shed 3 bases and J 5 bases; nucleotides not matched to a gene: 11. CDR3 sequence (DNA): TGTGCCTGGAGCGCCGGGACAGGGAGGAGAGACGAGCAGTACTTC. It yields the protein CAWSAGTGRRDEQYF.

V and J are TRBV5-1 and TRBJ1-2; weak D call: TRBD1 (6 bases). CDR3 length: 18 residues. Germline assignment: CDR1 SGHRS and CDR2 YFSETQ. Trimming stripped 4 bases from V and 4 bases from J, with 26 bases between. The CDR3 spells CASSDGTPAFHLFYGYTF. Written as DNA, the CDR3 is TGCGCCAGCAGCGACGGGACACCTGCCTTTCACCTTTTCTATGGCTACACCTTC.

J is TRBJ2-3 and V is TRBV6-5; no firm D call. This CDR3 comprises 11 residues. The V gene's germline CDR1 is MNHEY and CDR2 SVGAGI. The ends were cut back, 5 bases at V and 6 bases at J, with 6 bases in the middle. As DNA, the CDR3 is TGTGCCAGCAGTAGACTCGATACGCAGTATTTT. The encoded protein is CASSRLDTQYF.

In its sample, this clone was seen once. The rearrangement joins TRBV9 to TRBJ2-5; 7 nucleotides match TRBD1. Germline V lookup: CDR1 SGDLS, CDR2 YYNGEE. This CDR3 has 14 amino acids. Trimming removed 0 bases from V and 4 bases from J; junction bases left unmatched: 3. The CDR3 nucleotides read TGTGCCAGCAGCGTAGCTACAGGGGTAGAGACCCAGTACTTC. It translates to CASSVATGVETQYF. Based on the CDR3 plus reference TRBV9 and TRBJ2-5, the full variable domain is DSGVTQTPKHLITATGQRVTLRCSPRSGDLSVYWYQQSLDQGLQFLIQYYNGEERAKGNILERFSAQQFPDLHSELNLSSLELGDSALYFCASSVATGVETQYFGPGTRLLVL.

V is TRBV6-6 and J is TRBJ1-2; 7 bases map to TRBD1. This CDR3 has 16 amino acids. Germline CDR1 and CDR2: MNHNY and SVGAGI (reference sequence). V shed 7 bases, J shed 5 bases, and the junction held 16 bases outside the gene matches. CDR3: CASTVLGTEPRYGYTF. The CDR3 region has the DNA TGTGCCAGCACCGTACTCGGGACAGAGCCCCGTTATGGCTACACCTTC.

The J gene is TRBJ1-1, the V gene TRBV2; no reliable D call. The CDR3 is 12 residues long. Germline V CDR1 and CDR2: SNHLY, FYNNEI. Trimming left V 7 bases short and J 1 base short, with 7 bases between. The CDR3 DNA sequence: TGTGCCAGCAACCCGGGGAACACTGAAGCTTTCTTT. Protein: CASNPGNTEAFF. Looking up the rest from reference TRBV2 and TRBJ1-1 gives the full variable domain: EPEVTQTPSHQVTQMGQEVILRCVPISNHLYFYWYRQILGQKVEFLVSFYNNEISEKSEIFDDQFSVERPDGSNFTLKIRSTKLEDSAMYFCASNPGNTEAFFGQGTRLTVV.

The chain joins TRBV18 to TRBJ1-4; D possibly corresponds to TRBD1 (5 bases). Germline V CDR1 and CDR2: KGHSH, LQKENI. V gave up 2 bases and J gave up 3 bases, with 10 bases separating them. CDR3 length: 15 residues. CDR3 loop: CASSPADTPNEKLFF. The CDR3 DNA follows: TGTGCCAGCTCACCAGCGGACACTCCTAATGAAAAACTGTTTTTT.

The chain recombines TRBV28 with TRBJ2-7; 7 positions match TRBD1. The CDR3 is 12 amino acids. Germline lookup yields CDR1 MDHEN and CDR2 SYDVKM. J gave up 4 bases and V 6 bases, and 3 bases lay outside the gene matches. CDR3 DNA sequence: TGTGCCAGCAGGTTACAGGGGTACGAGCAGTACTTC. This sequence encodes CASRLQGYEQYF.

The genes are TRBV5-4 and TRBJ2-5; 13 bases line up with TRBD2. The CDR3 consists of 18 residues. Germline V gene lookup returns CDR1 SGHNT and CDR2 YYREEE (reference sequence). V lost 0 bases to trimming and J lost 1 base; unmatched junction nucleotides: 6. CDR3 sequence: CASSLDFTSGRAQETQYF. For the CDR3, the DNA is TGTGCCAGCAGCTTGGATTTTACTAGCGGGAGGGCCCAAGAGACCCAGTACTTC.